Following are 5 T cell receptor beta chains from one sample sequenced in a study of blood T cell repertoires in COVID-19. Data came from immunoSEQ multiplex PCR; TCRdb stores just in-frame clones and leaves some out. The sample gives about 170,000 clones, approximately 86% of which show up once; around 8% is in the top ten. Sequencing used peripheral blood. These receptors came from a woman aged 80 or over with COVID-19, enrolled during active disease.

This clone appeared a few times. The genes are TRBV5-1 and TRBJ1-1, with TRBD1 as a possible D gene (5 bases). The CDR3 is made up of 14 amino acids. The germline V gene has CDR1 SGHRS and CDR2 YFSETQ. V gave up 3 bases and J gave up 6 bases, with 15 bases separating them. CDR3 nucleotides: TGCGCCAGCAGCTGGGCCAGGGACTCGGCTGAAGCTTTCTTT. It translates to CASSWARDSAEAFF.

The rearrangement joins TRBV18 to TRBJ1-3; D is possibly TRBD1 (5 bases). From germline, CDR1 is KGHSH and CDR2 LQKENI. The CDR3 contains 15 residues. V lost 1 base and J 0 bases, leaving 7 bases between the germline ends. Here the CDR3 reads CASSPQGLSGNTIYF. The CDR3 coding sequence is TGTGCCAGCTCACCACAGGGGCTCTCTGGAAACACCATATATTTT.

This chain uses TRBV6-6 with TRBJ1-5; no firm D call. CDR1 is MNHNY, CDR2 SVGAGI, per germline (reference sequence). Trimming pared 10 bases from V and 0 bases from J, leaving 16 bases between. This CDR3 spans 15 amino acids. The CDR3 loop is CATHGTVNSNQPQHF. Written as DNA, the CDR3 is TGTGCCACGCACGGAACAGTAAATAGCAATCAGCCCCAGCATTTT.

The V call is TRBV6-1, the J call TRBJ2-5; tentative D call: TRBD2 (5 bases). This CDR3 region has 14 residues. Trimming shortened V by 3 bases and J by 5 bases, and 13 bases separated the two germline ends. CDR1 and CDR2 from the germline V gene are MNHNS and SASEGT. The CDR3 coding sequence is TGTGCCAGCAGTGAGAGAAGCGGCGGGGAGACCCAGTACTTC. It encodes CASSERSGGETQYF.

The rearrangement links TRBV18 to TRBJ1-2; 7 positions match TRBD1. Germline V CDR1 and CDR2: KGHSH, LQKENI. The CDR3 has 15 amino acids. V lost 2 bases and J lost 2; bases outside the gene matches: 5. The CDR3 sequence is CASSPRTGTNYGYTF. The CDR3 DNA follows: TGTGCCAGCTCACCAAGGACAGGTACCAACTATGGCTACACCTTC.